This record covers a single T cell receptor beta chain. Sequencing was performed with immunoSEQ multiplex PCR; in TCRdb, only in-frame clones are kept and a portion is missing. The profile shows roughly 160,000 clones, about 95% of them singletons. The data are from a study of T cell responses to AZD1222 COVID-19 vaccine. V lost 10 bases and J 8 bases, leaving 20 bases between the germline ends. Per the germline V gene, CDR1 is WNHNN and CDR2 is SYGVQD (reference sequence). There are 13 residues in the CDR3. This receptor was identified in an adult in good health. This chain connects TRBV10-1 to TRBJ1-1; TRBD1 is a possible D gene (5 bases). Here the sequenced sample was peripheral blood, taken on day 0 of AZD1222 vaccination. This CDR3 is CATRRGSRGEAFF. The CDR3 region has the DNA TGCGCCACCAGACGGGGTTCGCGGGGGGAAGCTTTCTTT.